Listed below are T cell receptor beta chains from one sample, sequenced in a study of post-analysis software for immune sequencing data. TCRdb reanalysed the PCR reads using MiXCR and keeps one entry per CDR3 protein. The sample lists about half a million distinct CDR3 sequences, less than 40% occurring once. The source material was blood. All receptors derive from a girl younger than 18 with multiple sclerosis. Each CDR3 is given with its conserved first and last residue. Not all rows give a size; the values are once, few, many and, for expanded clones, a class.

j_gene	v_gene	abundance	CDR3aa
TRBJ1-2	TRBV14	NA	CASSRTRPGPPGVYGYTF
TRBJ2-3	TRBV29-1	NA	CSVSDMLRDTQYF
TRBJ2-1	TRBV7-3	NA	CASSRGTSGGVYNEQFF
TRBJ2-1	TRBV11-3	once	CASSFSGQGASNEQFF
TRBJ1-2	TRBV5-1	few	CASSRGTDYGYTF
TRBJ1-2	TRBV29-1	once	CSVEDNGIWYGYTF
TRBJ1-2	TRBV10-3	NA	CAISETQGAWEGYTF
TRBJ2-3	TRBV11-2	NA	CTGGGQGFPDTQYF
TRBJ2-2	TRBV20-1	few	CSARSVGGTTGELFF
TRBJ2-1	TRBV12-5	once	CASGLAKPMGQISYNEQFF
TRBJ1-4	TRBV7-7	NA	CASSSGTADGKLFF
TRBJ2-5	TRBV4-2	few	CASSQDGVQGLGETQYF
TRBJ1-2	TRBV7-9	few	CASSSRVRDREGSYGYTF
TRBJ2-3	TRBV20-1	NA	CSARGDRYGRDTQYF
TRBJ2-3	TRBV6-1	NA	CASSDLRTGSTQYF
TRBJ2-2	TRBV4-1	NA	CASSQAPARGDTGELFF
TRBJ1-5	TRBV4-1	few	CASSHGSAGDQPQHF
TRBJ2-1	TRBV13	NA	CASSLLMGISYNEQFF
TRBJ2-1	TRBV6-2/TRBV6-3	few	CASTIAGLTTYNEQFF
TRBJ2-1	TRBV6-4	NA	CASSDSRGAYNEQFF
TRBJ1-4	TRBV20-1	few	CSARLSRALGDGEKLFF
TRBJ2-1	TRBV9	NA	CKWWGTGETQFF
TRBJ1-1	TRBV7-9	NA	CASSLKTGMNTEAFF
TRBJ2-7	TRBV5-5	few	CASSPLQGLSYEQYF
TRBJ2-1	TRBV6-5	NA	CASSPPGTFPNEQFF
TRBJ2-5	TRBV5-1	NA	CASSFDTGLETQYF
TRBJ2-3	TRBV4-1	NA	CASSLQQGAALDTQYF
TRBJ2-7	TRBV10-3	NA	CAISESRGGLAGNEQYF
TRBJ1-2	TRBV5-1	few	CASSVGAADGYTF
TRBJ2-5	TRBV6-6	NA	CASSGRQGGQETQYF
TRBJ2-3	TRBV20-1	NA	CSVLWDLADTQYF
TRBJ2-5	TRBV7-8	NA	CACSLTTGAVQETQYF
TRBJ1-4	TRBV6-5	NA	CASSYGMGQEKLFF
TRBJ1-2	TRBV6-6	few	CASSLSTLGGYTF
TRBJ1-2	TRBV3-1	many	CASSQARGGDYGYTF
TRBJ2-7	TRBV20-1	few	CSAARRSEGSYEQYF
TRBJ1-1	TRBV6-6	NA	CASTWDHRNTEAFF
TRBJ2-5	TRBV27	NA	CASSDQEGAETQYF
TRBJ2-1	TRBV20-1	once	CSLARAGDVQFF
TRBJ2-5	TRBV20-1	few	CSAYPSSGGEETQYF
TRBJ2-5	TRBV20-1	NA	CSARAPGEGETQYF
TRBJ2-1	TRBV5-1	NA	CASSLDGQGWGNEQFF
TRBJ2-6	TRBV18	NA	CASSPRAVQGPSGANVLTF
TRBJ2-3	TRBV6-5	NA	CASSPDWGAEKLYF
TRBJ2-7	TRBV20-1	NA	CSADPEAQSLQYF
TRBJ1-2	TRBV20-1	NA	CSAPRDRAAGLGYGYTF
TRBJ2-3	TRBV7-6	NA	CASSPLAGTGTDTQYF
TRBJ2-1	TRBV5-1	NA	CASSSPGTGGNHEQFF
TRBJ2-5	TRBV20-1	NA	CSARDEGLEETQYF